The 32 T cell receptor beta chains listed next were all sequenced from one sample in a study of T cells in Graves' hyperthyroidism and ophthalmopathy. Amplification yielded TCR beta CDR3 regions, with RNA transcripts as the source. The primer set for the first-round RT-PCR of the TCR CDR3 was HTBI. TCRdb processed the multiplex PCR reads anew with MiXCR; each CDR3 protein has one entry. The sample yields 550,000 to 650,000 distinct CDR3 sequences, about 14% seen once. Sequencing was done on a sample of blood. These receptor sequences come from a woman aged 25 to 39 with Graves' hyperthyroidism that later progressed to Graves' ophthalmopathy.

As to this clonotype: A much larger clone differs from this one at a single base, so this may be a read error. The J gene is TRBJ2-3, the V gene TRBV6-2 or TRBV6-3; D gene unclear. Germline-derived CDR1 and CDR2 are MNHEY and SVGEGT. The CDR3 runs 14 residues. Trimming pared 2 bases from V and 9 bases from J, leaving 15 bases between. The CDR3 bases are TGTGCCAGCAGTTACGGCCTCTCCGCCGTGACGCAGTATTTT. Translated: CASSYGLSAVTQYF.

This clonotype occurred many times. The chain links TRBV7-2 to TRBJ2-7; TRBD1 matches at 10 bases. The CDR3 spans 17 residues. V was pared by 4 bases and J by 5 bases, with 14 bases of the junction left unmatched. Germline V lookup: CDR1 SGHTA, CDR2 FQGNSA. CDR3 DNA sequence: TGTGCCAGCAGCTCCCCACGCGGGACAGGGGAGTCCCACGAGCAGTACTTC. Translated, it gives CASSSPRGTGESHEQYF.

This clonotype was observed at least ten times. The chain links TRBV27 to TRBJ1-1; D uncertain. Germline V lookup: CDR1 MNHEY, CDR2 SMNVEV (reference sequence). There are 13 residues in the CDR3. The V gene lost 3 bases and the J gene lost 8 bases, with 13 bases spanning the gap. This CDR3 reads CASSLGIEKEAFF. CDR3 DNA: TGTGCCAGCAGTTTGGGGATCGAGAAGGAAGCTTTCTTT.

Details on this clonotype: This may be a read error: a much more frequent sequence differs by one nucleotide. The rearrangement joins TRBV20-1 to TRBJ1-2; no firm D call. Germline values: CDR1 DFQATT, CDR2 SNEGSKA (reference sequence). The length of the CDR3 is 15 residues. The CDR3 loop is CSASSGAVSNYGCTF. As DNA, the CDR3 is TGCAGTGCTAGTAGTGGTGCAGTCAGTAACTATGGCTGCACCTTC.

This clonotype was counted ten times or more. The V and J genes are TRBV7-2 and TRBJ1-1; TRBD1 is a possible D gene (6 bases). The CDR3 spans 15 residues. Trimming cost V 1 base and J 1 base, with 10 bases left between them. The germline CDR1 and CDR2 sequences are SGHTA and FQGNSA. Here the CDR3 DNA reads TGTGCCAGCAGCTTAGGGGGGACACAGAACACTGAAGCTTTCTTT. Translating it yields CASSLGGTQNTEAFF.

This clonotype showed up many times. The rearrangement links TRBV12-3 or TRBV12-4 to TRBJ2-7; D may be TRBD1 (6 bases). The CDR3 has 15 amino acids. V lost 6 bases and J lost 6, with 21 bases in between. In DNA, the CDR3 is TGTGCCAGCAGCCACCTGAGGGGGAGCGATGGCGAGCAGTACTTC. Residues: CASSHLRGSDGEQYF.

This clonotype was recorded at least ten times. V usage is TRBV29-1 and J usage is TRBJ1-1, with D perhaps matching TRBD1 (5 bases). Germline CDR1 SQVTM, CDR2 ANQGSEA. The length of the CDR3 is 12 residues. Trimming pared 3 bases from V and 2 bases from J, leaving 7 bases between. CDR3 amino acids: CSVDGANTEAFF. For the CDR3, the DNA is TGCAGCGTTGATGGGGCTAACACTGAAGCTTTCTTT.

This clonotype showed up many times. V and J are TRBV27 and TRBJ1-2; no clear D gene. Between the trimmed V and J ends, which lost 2 bases and 0 bases, there was a span of 10 bases. The CDR3 covers 15 residues. CDR1 is MNHEY, CDR2 SMNVEV, per germline (reference sequence). The CDR3, as DNA: TGTGCCAGCAGTTTAAAGGCAGACCCTAACTATGGCTACACCTTC. This codes for CASSLKADPNYGYTF.

This clonotype was counted ten times or more. The chain combines TRBV29-1 with TRBJ1-2; no firm D call. The CDR3 runs 14 residues. V was trimmed by 4 bases and J by 0 bases, leaving 12 bases between them. Germline V CDR1 and CDR2: SQVTM, ANQGSEA. CDR3 bases: TGCAGCGTTGTCGCCGACACTTCTAACTATGGCTACACCTTC. Protein product: CSVVADTSNYGYTF.

As to this clonotype: This sequence may be a read error, since a much larger clone differs from it by one base. V usage is TRBV28 and J usage is TRBJ2-5; D uncertain. CDR3 length: 12 amino acids. V dropped 7 bases and J dropped 0 bases, with 6 bases sitting between them. The germline V gene encodes CDR1 MDHEN and CDR2 SYDVKM. The CDR3 bases are TGTGCCAGCAACGTGTACCAAGAGACCCAGTACTTC. This gives the protein CASNVYQETQYF.

This clonotype was seen many times. V is TRBV12-5 and J is TRBJ2-5; 9 nucleotides match TRBD2. Germline CDR1 and CDR2: LGHNT and FRNRAP. Trimming took 2 bases from V and 1 from J; bases not matched to a gene: 5. This CDR3 has 16 residues. CDR3: CASGLKRLAAQETQYF. As DNA, the CDR3 is TGTGCTAGTGGTTTGAAAAGACTAGCGGCCCAAGAGACCCAGTACTTC.

The chain combines TRBV28 with TRBJ2-7; D uncertain. This CDR3 contains 16 residues. Between the trimmed V and J ends, which lost 8 bases and 0 bases, there was a span of 20 bases. From germline, CDR1 is MDHEN and CDR2 SYDVKM. DNA for the CDR3: TGTGCCAGCTCACTATTGAGAAAGGCCCTCTCCTACGAGCAGTACTTC. Translation gives CASSLLRKALSYEQYF.

There are many counts of this clonotype. The chain employs TRBV6-1 and TRBJ2-2, with 10 bases aligning to TRBD2. V dropped 4 bases and J dropped 3; count of bases not matched to a gene: 8. This CDR3 has 17 amino acids. The germline V gene encodes CDR1 MNHNS and CDR2 SASEGT. In DNA form, the CDR3 reads TGTGCCAGCAGTGGGCCTAGCGGGAGAGATTACACCGGGGAGCTGTTTTTT. As protein: CASSGPSGRDYTGELFF.

This chain connects TRBV10-2 to TRBJ2-3, with a tentative D call TRBD2 (6 bases). V shed 7 bases and J shed 0 bases, with 11 bases lying between them. There are 14 residues in the CDR3. Germline-derived CDR1 and CDR2 are WSHSY and SAAADI. The CDR3 is CASILSGSTDTQYF. Written as DNA, the CDR3 is TGCGCCAGCATCTTGAGCGGGAGCACAGATACGCAGTATTTT.

Of note for this clonotype: A much larger clone differs by one base, so this may be a read error. The chain carries TRBV7-9 and TRBJ2-1; TRBD2 might be the D (6 bases). This CDR3 is built from 13 residues. CDR1 is SEHNR, CDR2 FQNEAQ, per germline (reference sequence). In DNA, the CDR3 is TGTGCCGGCAGCTTAGCGGAGAGCAATGAGCAGTTCTTC. Protein product: CAGSLAESNEQFF.

In this sample, this clonotype turned up a few times. Here the CDR3 reads CSVGGDINYGYTF. CDR3 sequence (DNA): TGCAGCGTTGGGGGAGACATTAACTATGGCTACACCTTC. The chain is built from TRBV29-1 and TRBJ1-2; D unresolved. Germline V gene data show CDR1 as SQVTM and CDR2 as ANQGSEA. Deletions cut 4 bases from V and 1 base from J, with 10 bases between. The CDR3 runs to 13 residues.

The table lists this clonotype with many counts. The V gene is TRBV12-3 or TRBV12-4, the J gene TRBJ2-3; D gene unclear. This CDR3 is built from 14 residues. V lost 5 bases and J 3 bases, leaving 12 bases between the germline ends. CDR3 sequence: CASSDRVGTDTQYF. The CDR3 DNA follows: TGTGCCAGCAGTGATAGGGTGGGGACAGATACGCAGTATTTT.

This clonotype came up many times. The chain uses TRBV6-1 and TRBJ1-4; 8 bases match TRBD1. V lost 6 bases, J lost 4 bases, and 7 bases stayed unmatched. CDR1 is MNHNS and CDR2 is SASEGT in the germline V gene. The CDR3 covers 15 residues. As DNA, the CDR3 is TGTGCCAGCAGGGGAGGGACAGGTGTTAATGAAAAACTGTTTTTT. It encodes CASRGGTGVNEKLFF.

This clonotype was observed many times. The chain combines TRBV28 with TRBJ1-1; no clear D. The CDR3 is 15 residues long. Germline loops: CDR1 MDHEN, CDR2 SYDVKM. V lost 5 bases and J 3 bases, leaving 16 bases between the germline ends. The CDR3 DNA is TGTGCCAGCAGTATAACCGCCGGGTCGTACACTGAAGCTTTCTTT. It specifies CASSITAGSYTEAFF.

This clonotype has at least ten counts. The gene calls are TRBV11-2 and TRBJ2-1; a weak D match, TRBD1 (6 bases). Germline CDR1 is SGHAT and CDR2 is FQNNGV. Trimming took off 7 bases at V and 6 bases at J, with 16 bases between the two ends. The CDR3 sequence is 14 residues long. CDR3 nucleotide sequence: TGTGCCAGCATGCCGGACAGAGGCGGCAATGAGCAGTTCTTC. The encoded protein is CASMPDRGGNEQFF.

This clonotype was observed at least ten times. The rearrangement joins TRBV20-1 to TRBJ2-6; a possible D gene is TRBD1 (6 bases). CDR1 is DFQATT, CDR2 SNEGSKA, per germline (reference sequence). This CDR3 is built from 14 residues. Trimming took 5 bases from V and 0 from J, leaving 8 bases between them. CDR3 bases: TGCAGTGCTGCAGGGGACTCTGGGGCCAACGTCCTGACTTTC. Translating it yields CSAAGDSGANVLTF.

This clonotype came up a few times. The gene calls are TRBV27 and TRBJ1-2; D is ambiguous. The CDR3 extends over 15 amino acids. Germline V gene lookup returns CDR1 MNHEY and CDR2 SMNVEV (reference sequence). Between the trimmed V and J ends, which lost 2 bases and 0 bases, there was a span of 10 bases. The CDR3, as DNA: TGTGCCAGCAGTTTAATAGACGGATCTAACTATGGCTACACCTTC. The encoded protein is CASSLIDGSNYGYTF.

The chain joins TRBV24-1 to TRBJ2-1, with 7 bases that match TRBD1. V was pared by 2 bases and J by 0 bases, with 3 bases of the junction left unmatched. The CDR3 loop spans 16 amino acids. Germline assignment: CDR1 KGHDR and CDR2 SFDVKD. DNA of the CDR3: TGTGCCACCAGTGATTCCCCAGGGGGCTCCTACAATGAGCAGTTCTTC. Protein sequence: CATSDSPGGSYNEQFF.

As regards this clonotype: A much larger clone sits a single nucleotide away, making a read error possible. The rearrangement joins TRBV24-1 to TRBJ2-1, with 13 bases fitting TRBD2. V lost 7 bases to trimming and J lost 0 bases; unmatched junction nucleotides: 5. Germline V lookup: CDR1 KGHDR, CDR2 SFDVKD. This CDR3 is built from 17 residues. DNA for the CDR3: TGTGCCACCAGCCGACTAGCGGGAGGCGACTCCTACAATGAGCAGTTCTTC. Translating it yields CATSRLAGGDSYNEQFF.

J is TRBJ2-5 and V is TRBV24-1, with TRBD1 identical over 7 bases. Germline CDR1 reads KGHDR; CDR2 reads SFDVKD. The V gene end was trimmed by 8 bases and the J gene end by 13 bases; junction bases not matched to a gene: 15. CDR3 length equals 13 residues. CDR3 nucleotide sequence: TGTGCCACCAACCGGGACAGCCATCCTGAACCGTACTTC. The encoded protein is CATNRDSHPEPYF.

This clonotype appeared many times. The chain has TRBV19 and TRBJ2-7; TRBD1 matches 10 bases. CDR1 and CDR2 from the germline V gene are LNHDA and SQIVND (reference sequence). Trimming removed 10 bases from V and 4 bases from J; junction bases left unmatched: 10. This CDR3 region has 14 residues. CDR3 loop: CATARGGQGYEQYF. CDR3 nucleotides: TGTGCCACCGCTCGAGGGGGACAGGGGTACGAGCAGTACTTC.

Remarks on this clonotype: This may arise from a read error, as a much more abundant clone is one base away. The V gene is TRBV18, the J gene TRBJ2-5, with D uncertain. The germline V gene has CDR1 KGHSH and CDR2 LQKENI. The CDR3 has 15 amino acids. CDR3 DNA: TGTGCCAGCTCCCCACCGGACGGACACCAAGAGACCCAGTACTTC. As protein: CASSPPDGHQETQYF.

This clonotype was observed a few times. V usage is TRBV7-9 and J usage is TRBJ2-3, with 8 positions matching TRBD1. Germline CDR1 reads SEHNR; CDR2 reads FQNEAQ (reference sequence). This CDR3 is 15 amino acids long. V lost 5 bases to trimming and J lost 5 bases; unmatched junction nucleotides: 9. CDR3 in amino acids: CASSVWTGMRDTQYF. The CDR3 region has the DNA TGTGCCAGCAGCGTATGGACAGGGATGCGAGATACGCAGTATTTT.

This clonotype turned up a few times. The rearrangement joins TRBV18 to TRBJ2-7; D may be TRBD1 (5 bases). Trimming left V 3 bases short and J 6 bases short, with 18 bases between. The CDR3 contains 15 residues. Germline CDR1 and CDR2: KGHSH and LQKENI. CDR3 loop: CASSPLATGLGEQYF. The DNA of the CDR3 is TGTGCCAGCTCACCTTTAGCTACAGGTTTAGGCGAGCAGTACTTC.

This clonotype has just a few counts. The chain couples TRBV19 to TRBJ2-5, with 7 bases that match TRBD2. The CDR3 loop spans 14 amino acids. The V gene end was trimmed by 7 bases and the J gene end by 4 bases; junction bases not matched to a gene: 9. The germline gives CDR1 LNHDA, CDR2 SQIVND (reference sequence). The CDR3 bases are TGTGCCAGTACCCCCGGGGGGTCGGGAGAGACCCAGTACTTC. The encoded protein is CASTPGGSGETQYF.

This clonotype was counted ten times or more. This chain joins TRBV5-1 and TRBJ1-4; D is uncertain. The CDR3 loop spans 15 amino acids. Germline CDR1 SGHRS, CDR2 YFSETQ. Trimming stripped 4 bases from V and 0 bases from J, with 10 bases between. CDR3 residues: CASSLSSSTNEKLFF. CDR3 DNA sequence: TGCGCCAGCAGCCTATCAAGCTCAACTAATGAAAAACTGTTTTTT.

This clonotype occurred many times. The V gene is TRBV30, the J gene TRBJ1-2; D gene uncertain. The V end was cut by 8 bases, the J end by 0 bases, with 16 bases between. The germline CDR1 and CDR2 sequences are GTSNPN and SVGIG (reference sequence). This CDR3 spans 14 amino acids. This chain's CDR3 is CAARPVGANYGYTF. CDR3 DNA: TGTGCCGCACGCCCGGTCGGGGCTAACTATGGCTACACCTTC.